These 10 T cell receptor beta chains were all obtained from the same sample, sequenced in a study of blood T cells in healthy people across ages. Primed by a sample-barcoded 5' primer and a J-beta primer mix, a second PCR proceeded for 7 to 11 cycles. TCRdb reprocessed the 5' RACE reads with MiXCR, giving one entry per CDR3 protein. The sample lists under 1,100,000 distinct CDR3 sequences; approximately 25% were seen once. This same sample was also part of a study on T cells of mothers and their children.

The sample comprised blood. The receptors stem from a girl aged 2 to 10 in good health.

This clonotype was seen only a few times. The chain couples TRBV12-3 or TRBV12-4 to TRBJ1-1, with D tentatively TRBD1 (5 bases). Trimming took off 4 bases at V and 6 bases at J, with 21 bases between the two ends. This CDR3 comprises 16 residues. Here the CDR3 DNA reads TGTGCCAGCAGTTCTACACGCCTCGTGAGGGACGCTGAAGCTTTCTTT. Translated: CASSSTRLVRDAEAFF.

V usage is TRBV11-3 and J usage is TRBJ2-6; D is perhaps TRBD1 or TRBD2 (7 bases each). V lost 5 bases and J lost 0, with 17 bases in between. Germline V gene data show CDR1 as SGHNT and CDR2 as YENEEA. There are 18 residues in the CDR3. CDR3 DNA sequence: TGTGCCAGCAGCCTCAGGGGGACTACTAGCTCTGGGGCCAACGTCCTGACTTTC. It specifies CASSLRGTTSSGANVLTF.

This clonotype was seen more than once but under ten times. V and J are TRBV20-1 and TRBJ2-2; TRBD1 matches 7 bases. The length of the CDR3 is 14 residues. CDR1 is DFQATT, CDR2 SNEGSKA, per germline (reference sequence). The J segment lost 6 bases and the V segment lost 4 bases, leaving 8 bases of the junction unmatched. DNA of the CDR3: TGCAGTGCTACTCAGACAGGGACCGCCGGGGAGCTGTTTTTT. This translates into CSATQTGTAGELFF.

This clonotype was detected only a few times. The chain combines TRBV20-1 with TRBJ2-1, with TRBD2 as a possible D gene (5 bases). V was cut by 5 bases and J by 8 bases, with 16 bases left in between. Germline V gene lookup returns CDR1 DFQATT and CDR2 SNEGSKA (reference sequence). The CDR3 is 13 amino acids. CDR3 region: CSAPPGKGDEQFF. The CDR3, as DNA: TGCAGTGCTCCGCCGGGAAAGGGCGATGAGCAGTTCTTC.

The V and J genes are TRBV5-1 and TRBJ2-1; D ambiguous. Germline V gene lookup returns CDR1 SGHRS and CDR2 YFSETQ. V gave up 0 bases and J gave up 8 bases, with 15 bases separating them. The CDR3 runs to 15 residues. DNA of the CDR3: TGCGCCAGCAGCTTGGTGTTTCCCCGTGAGGATGAGCAGTTCTTC. This sequence encodes CASSLVFPREDEQFF.

This clonotype appeared a few times. The rearrangement uses TRBV4-1 and TRBJ2-5; 7 bases are a match to TRBD2. CDR1 and CDR2 (germline): MGHRA, YSYEKL. With 0 bases clipped from V and 1 base from J, the junction kept 5 bases outside the gene matches. The CDR3 totals 16 residues. CDR3 bases: TGCGCCAGCAGCCAAGAGGGGCTAGCGGTCCAAGAGACCCAGTACTTC. It codes for CASSQEGLAVQETQYF.

This clonotype came up once. V and J are TRBV29-1 and TRBJ2-1, with 7 positions matching TRBD2. CDR3 length: 13 amino acids. After removal of 6 bases from V and 8 bases from J, the junction contained 10 bases not matched to a gene. Germline CDR1 is SQVTM and CDR2 is ANQGSEA. CDR3 protein: CSVSGPAGDEQFF. CDR3 bases: TGCAGCGTCTCCGGCCCCGCGGGAGATGAGCAGTTCTTC.

The chain is built from TRBV20-1 and TRBJ2-3; 9 bases are shared with TRBD2. This CDR3 spans 16 amino acids. Trimming took 0 bases from V and 5 from J; bases not matched to a gene: 9. Germline V gives CDR1 DFQATT, CDR2 SNEGSKA (reference sequence). This chain's CDR3 is CSARDSAGGLIDTQYF. CDR3 nucleotides: TGCAGTGCTAGAGATTCAGCGGGAGGTCTTATAGATACGCAGTATTTT.

This clonotype was detected a few times. This chain uses TRBV20-1 with TRBJ2-5; possible D gene TRBD2, 6 bases. With 6 bases removed from V and 4 bases from J, the gap between germline ends came to 12 bases. CDR1 and CDR2 (germline): DFQATT, SNEGSKA (reference sequence). The CDR3 contains 12 residues. CDR3 DNA: TGCAGTGCCCCGGGAGTCACAGAGACCCAGTACTTC. Protein product: CSAPGVTETQYF.

This chain joins TRBV19 and TRBJ2-1, with TRBD2 matching 7 bases. The germline V gene encodes CDR1 LNHDA and CDR2 SQIVND (reference sequence). J lost 7 bases, V lost 5 bases, and 8 bases had no gene match. CDR3 length: 14 residues. The CDR3 here is CASSLTSWSNEQFF. The DNA for the CDR3 is TGTGCCAGTAGTTTGACTAGCTGGTCGAATGAGCAGTTCTTC.